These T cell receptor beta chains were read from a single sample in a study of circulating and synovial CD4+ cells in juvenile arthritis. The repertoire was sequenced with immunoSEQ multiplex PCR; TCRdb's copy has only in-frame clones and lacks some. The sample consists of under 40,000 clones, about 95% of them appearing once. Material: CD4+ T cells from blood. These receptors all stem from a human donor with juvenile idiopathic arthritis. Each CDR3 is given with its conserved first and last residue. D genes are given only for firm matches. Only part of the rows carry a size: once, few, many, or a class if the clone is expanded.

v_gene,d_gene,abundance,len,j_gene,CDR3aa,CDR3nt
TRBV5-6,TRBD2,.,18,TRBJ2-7,CASTLRGTSGGMPYEQYF,TGTGCCAGCACCCTCCGGGGGACTAGCGGGGGGATGCCCTACGAGCAGTACTTC
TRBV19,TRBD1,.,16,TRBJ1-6,CASRSLTGGGNSPLHF,TGTGCCAGTAGGTCTCTGACAGGGGGCGGTAATTCACCCCTCCACTTT
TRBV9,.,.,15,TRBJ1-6,CASSVEAGIWSPLHF,TGTGCCAGCAGCGTAGAGGCGGGGATATGGTCACCCCTCCACTTT
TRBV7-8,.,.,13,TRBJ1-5,CASSYTGNWPQHF,TGTGCCAGCAGCTATACAGGGAATTGGCCCCAGCATTTT
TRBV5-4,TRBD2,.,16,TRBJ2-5,CASSNGLAGGEETQYF,TGTGCCAGCAGCAATGGACTAGCGGGGGGGGAAGAGACCCAGTACTTC
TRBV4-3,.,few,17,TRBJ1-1,CASSQDWRVDLNTEAFF,TGCGCCAGCAGCCAAGATTGGAGGGTAGATTTGAACACTGAAGCTTTCTTT
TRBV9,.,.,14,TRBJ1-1,CASSVQTVNTEAFF,TGTGCCAGCAGCGTACAAACAGTGAACACTGAAGCTTTCTTT
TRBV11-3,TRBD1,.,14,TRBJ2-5,CASSPTGGKETQYF,TGTGCCAGCAGCCCGACAGGGGGCAAGGAGACCCAGTACTTC
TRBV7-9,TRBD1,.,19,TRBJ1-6,CASSLDRGHPSSYNSPLHF,TGTGCCAGCAGCTTGGACAGGGGGCATCCCTCCTCCTATAATTCCCCCCTCCACTTT
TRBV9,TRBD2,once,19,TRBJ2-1,CASSVEGTGLAGGNNEQFF,TGTGCCAGCAGCGTAGAAGGAACGGGACTAGCGGGAGGCAACAATGAGCAGTTCTTC
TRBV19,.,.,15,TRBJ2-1,CASGLAPKGVGEQFF,TGTGCCAGTGGGCTCGCGCCGAAAGGGGTGGGGGAGCAGTTCTTC